These T cell receptor beta chains were read from a single sample in a study of cytomegalovirus exposure and HLA in healthy donors. Sequencing was performed with immunoSEQ multiplex PCR; in TCRdb, only in-frame clones are kept and a portion is missing. The data show 150,000 or so clones, about 80% seen once. The sequenced sample consisted of PBMCs. The receptors were sampled from a woman between 45 and 60 years old in good health and CMV-seropositive. The conserved cysteine and the conserved F or W are not part of the CDR3 here. The D gene is left open where the match is weak.

TRBV6-1	NA	ASIRQANTEAF
TRBV5-1	NA	ASSVQGAGELF
TRBV2	NA	ASRIDTGTNTEAF
TRBV29-1	TRBD1	SAQVPGDRGLNYGYT
TRBV7-2	TRBD1	ASSGYRGTGYT
TRBV7-2	NA	ASSPTRVPGAQY
TRBV2	NA	ASSEGSTSREQF
TRBV28	NA	ASSSPGEASGNTIY
TRBV6-5	TRBD1	ASSYSGDRGSPLH
TRBV5-8	NA	ASSLRARASSYEQY
TRBV5-4	NA	ASSVGTPGSYGYT
TRBV28	NA	ASRHRPRGY
TRBV2	NA	ASSAQGGLSYEQY
TRBV28	NA	ASSLIRTEAF
TRBV19	NA	ASSLRRGTRHDGYT
TRBV2	TRBD1	ASSPPGQRNEKLF
TRBV6-1	NA	ASSESGQLPYEQY
TRBV2	TRBD1	ASRVQGEADTQY
TRBV10-3	NA	ATTTGTVYGYT
TRBV5-4	NA	ASSTQGSYEQY
TRBV9	TRBD1	ASSVEGQGAGGELF
TRBV6-1	TRBD1	ASSPRDRADYEQY
TRBV5-8	NA	ASSLVAGTISYEQY
TRBV4-1	NA	ASSQAILQNYGYT
TRBV20-1	NA	SSRTEETQY
TRBV7-2	NA	ASSQAGPADTQY
TRBV5-5	NA	ASSPRGDTMNTEAF
TRBV2	NA	ASSPGAYDEQY
TRBV7-9	TRBD1	ASTKRQGEDTQY
TRBV5-8	TRBD1	ASSSEGQGSIHEQY
TRBV5-1	TRBD2	ASRGTSASDTQY
TRBV6-1	NA	ASSENSGDTDTQY
TRBV2	TRBD1	ASRGQGSNEQY
TRBV2	TRBD2	ASSIPSSGKSSYNEQF
TRBV5-6	TRBD2	ASSFLGLASYEQY
TRBV2	NA	ASSWRGTTNTEAF
TRBV19	TRBD1	ASSDRDPRVGEKLF
TRBV29-1	TRBD1	SVGTVNNYGYT
TRBV19	NA	ASSIMVGADTEAF
TRBV5-1	NA	ASSLEFRGYT
TRBV4-2	NA	ASSRDHRKGFYNEQF
TRBV4-2	NA	ASSQAAGGASPYYEQY
TRBV4-1	TRBD1	ASSPRGWIPGQGIKGYQPQH
TRBV9	TRBD1	ASSVRTGQGRDTQY
TRBV4-1	NA	ASSQEAFLLIYEQY
TRBV2	TRBD1	ASSQQGSDTQY
TRBV25-1	NA	ASSDSGPTAFYGYT
TRBV4-3	TRBD1	ASSLDRGSYNEQF
TRBV4-3	TRBD1	ASSPIGTGNEQF
TRBV14	TRBD1	ASSLRQGFTDTQY
TRBV18	NA	ASSEGTVGGNQPQH
TRBV30	NA	AWNRRGHMDYGYT
TRBV11-2	NA	ASSLVGQPNTEAF
TRBV10-3	TRBD2	AISGVSGTSEVDTQY
TRBV19	TRBD2	ATKATRGAYEQY
TRBV19	NA	ATKNPQGLPREQF
TRBV28	NA	ASSLWGRLGDQPQH